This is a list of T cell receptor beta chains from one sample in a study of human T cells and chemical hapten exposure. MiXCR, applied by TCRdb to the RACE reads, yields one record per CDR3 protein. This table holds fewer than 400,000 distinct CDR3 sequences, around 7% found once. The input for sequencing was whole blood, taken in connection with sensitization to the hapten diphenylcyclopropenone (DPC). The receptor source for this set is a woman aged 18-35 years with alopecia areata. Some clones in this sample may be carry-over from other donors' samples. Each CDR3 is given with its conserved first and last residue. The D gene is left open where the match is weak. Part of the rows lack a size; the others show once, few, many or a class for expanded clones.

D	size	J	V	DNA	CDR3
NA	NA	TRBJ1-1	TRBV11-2	TGTGCCAGTATGGGGCCGCCGGGCACTGAAGCTTTCTTT	CASMGPPGTEAFF
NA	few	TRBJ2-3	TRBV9	TGTGCCAGCAGCACATTCCAGGGGAGCACAGATACGCAGTATTTT	CASSTFQGSTDTQYF
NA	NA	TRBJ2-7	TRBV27	TGTGCCAGCAGTTTTACAGGGTGGAATGGCGAGCAGTACTTC	CASSFTGWNGEQYF
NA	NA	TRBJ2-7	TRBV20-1	TGCAGTGCTAGAGAAGGCAGCTCCTCCTACGAGCAGTACTTC	CSAREGSSSYEQYF
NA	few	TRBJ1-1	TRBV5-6	TGTGCCAGCAGCTTGGCTGCGGGTATAAACACTGAAGCTTTCTTT	CASSLAAGINTEAFF
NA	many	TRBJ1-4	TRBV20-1	TGCAGTGCTAGAGATCAGGGCAGGGAAGAAAAACTGTTTTTT	CSARDQGREEKLFF
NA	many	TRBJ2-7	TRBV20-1	TGCAGTGCTGACGACAGATCCTACGAGCAGTACTTC	CSADDRSYEQYF
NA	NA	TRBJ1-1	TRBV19	TGTGCCAGTAGTCTAAAGACAGTGAACACTGAAGCTTTCTTT	CASSLKTVNTEAFF
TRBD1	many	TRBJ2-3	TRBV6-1	TGTGCCAGCCGACAGGGTAACGCAGATACGCAGTATTTT	CASRQGNADTQYF
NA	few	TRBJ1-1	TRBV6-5	TGTGCCAGCAGTAACGCGGCATGGGGATCGACTTTCTTT	CASSNAAWGSTFF